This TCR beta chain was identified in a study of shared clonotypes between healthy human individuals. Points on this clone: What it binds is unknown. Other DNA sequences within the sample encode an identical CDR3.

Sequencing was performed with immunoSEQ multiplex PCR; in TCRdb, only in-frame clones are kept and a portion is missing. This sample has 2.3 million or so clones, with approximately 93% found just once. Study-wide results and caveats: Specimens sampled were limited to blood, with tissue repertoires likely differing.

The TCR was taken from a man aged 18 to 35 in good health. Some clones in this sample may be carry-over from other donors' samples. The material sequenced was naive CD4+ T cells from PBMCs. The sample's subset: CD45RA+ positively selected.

Here the CDR3 reads CSVAGILNTEAFF. DNA of the CDR3: TGCAGCGTTGCAGGAATTCTGAACACTGAAGCTTTCTTT. The chain uses TRBV29-1 and TRBJ1-1; D gene uncertain. The V end lost 4 bases, the J end lost 0 bases, and 9 bases lay between the germline ends. Germline CDR1 is SQVTM and CDR2 is ANQGSEA. The CDR3 runs to 13 residues.